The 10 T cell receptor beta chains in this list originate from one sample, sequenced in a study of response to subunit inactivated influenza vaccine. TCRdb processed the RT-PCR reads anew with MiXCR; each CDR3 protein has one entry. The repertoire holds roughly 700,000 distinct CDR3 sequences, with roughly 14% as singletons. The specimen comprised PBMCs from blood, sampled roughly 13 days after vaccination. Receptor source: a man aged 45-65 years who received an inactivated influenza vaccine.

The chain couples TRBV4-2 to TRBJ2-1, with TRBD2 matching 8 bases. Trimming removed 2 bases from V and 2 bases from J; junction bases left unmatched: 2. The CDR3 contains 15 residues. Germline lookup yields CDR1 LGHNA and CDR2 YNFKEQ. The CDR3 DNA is TGTGCCAGCAGCCAAATAGCGGGGCCCTACAATGAGCAGTTCTTC. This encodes CASSQIAGPYNEQFF.

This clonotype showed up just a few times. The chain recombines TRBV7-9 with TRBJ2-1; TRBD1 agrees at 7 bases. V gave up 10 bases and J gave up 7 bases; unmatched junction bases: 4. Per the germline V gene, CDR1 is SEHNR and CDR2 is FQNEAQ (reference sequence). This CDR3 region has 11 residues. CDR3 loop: CATVQGNEQFF. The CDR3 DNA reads TGTGCCACGGTACAGGGGAATGAGCAGTTCTTC.

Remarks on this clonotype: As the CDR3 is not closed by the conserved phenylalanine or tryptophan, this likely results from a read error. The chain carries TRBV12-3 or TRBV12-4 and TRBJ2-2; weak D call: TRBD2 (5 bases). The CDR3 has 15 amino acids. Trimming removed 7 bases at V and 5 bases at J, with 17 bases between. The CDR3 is CASNLGASRTGELFS. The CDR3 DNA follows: TGTGCCAGCAATCTGGGAGCTAGCCGTACCGGGGAGCTGTTTTCT.

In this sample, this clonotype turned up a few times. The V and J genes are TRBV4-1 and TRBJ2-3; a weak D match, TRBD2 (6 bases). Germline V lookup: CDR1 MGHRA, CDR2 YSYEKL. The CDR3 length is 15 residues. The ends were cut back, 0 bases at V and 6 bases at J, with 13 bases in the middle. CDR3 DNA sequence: TGCGCCAGCAGCCAAGACGGGACTTTCAGGGATACGCAGTATTTT. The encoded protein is CASSQDGTFRDTQYF.

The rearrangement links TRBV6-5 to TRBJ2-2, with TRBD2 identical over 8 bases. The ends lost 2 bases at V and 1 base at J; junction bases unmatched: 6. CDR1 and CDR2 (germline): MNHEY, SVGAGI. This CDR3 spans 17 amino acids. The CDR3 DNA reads TGTGCCAGCAGTTACGCTGCGGGAGGAATGAACACCGGGGAGCTGTTTTTT. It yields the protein CASSYAAGGMNTGELFF.

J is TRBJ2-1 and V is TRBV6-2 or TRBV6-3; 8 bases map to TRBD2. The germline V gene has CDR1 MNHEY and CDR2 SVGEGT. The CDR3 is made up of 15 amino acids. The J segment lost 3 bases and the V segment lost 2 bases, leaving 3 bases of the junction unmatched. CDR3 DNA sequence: TGTGCCAGCAGTTACAGGCGGGGGGTCTACAATGAGCAGTTCTTC. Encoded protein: CASSYRRGVYNEQFF.

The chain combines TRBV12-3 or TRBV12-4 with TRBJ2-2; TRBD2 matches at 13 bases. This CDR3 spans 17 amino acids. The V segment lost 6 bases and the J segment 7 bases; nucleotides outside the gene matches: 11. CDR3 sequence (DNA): TGTGCCAGCAGCCGGACTAGCGGGGGACTTACAGGCGGGGAGCTGTTTTTT. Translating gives CASSRTSGGLTGGELFF.

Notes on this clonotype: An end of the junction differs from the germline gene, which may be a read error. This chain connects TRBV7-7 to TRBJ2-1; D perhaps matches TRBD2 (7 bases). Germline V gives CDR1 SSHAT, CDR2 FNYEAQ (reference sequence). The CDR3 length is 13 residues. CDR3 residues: CASSLDRGAIQFF. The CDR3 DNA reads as TGTGCTAGCAGCTTAGATCGGGGGGCCATACAGTTCTTC.

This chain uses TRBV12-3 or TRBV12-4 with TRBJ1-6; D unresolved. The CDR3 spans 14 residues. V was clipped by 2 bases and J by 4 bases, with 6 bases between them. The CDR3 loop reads CASSLPEYNSPLHF. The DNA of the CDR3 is TGTGCCAGCAGTTTACCGGAATATAATTCACCCCTCCACTTT.

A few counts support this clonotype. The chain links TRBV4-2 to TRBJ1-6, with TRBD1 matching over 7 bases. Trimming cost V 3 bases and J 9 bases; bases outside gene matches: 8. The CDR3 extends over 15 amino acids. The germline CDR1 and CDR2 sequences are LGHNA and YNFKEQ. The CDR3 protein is CASSQVTGAASPLHF. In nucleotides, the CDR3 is TGTGCCAGCAGCCAGGTTACAGGGGCGGCTTCACCCCTCCACTTT.